Below, 27 T cell receptor beta chains from the same sample are listed, as sequenced in a study of T cell responses to AZD1222 COVID-19 vaccine. Profiling relied on immunoSEQ multiplex PCR, and the TCRdb table lists in-frame clones only, not all of them. This table has about 110,000 clones, less than 95% appearing once. This sample comprised peripheral blood, obtained on day 0 of AZD1222 vaccination. Source of these receptors: an adult in good health.

This clone was detected a few times. The rearrangement uses TRBV5-8 and TRBJ1-1; 9 bases map to TRBD1. There are 16 residues in the CDR3. Germline V gene lookup returns CDR1 SGHTS and CDR2 YDEGEE. V was pared by 4 bases and J by 6 bases, with 13 bases of the junction left unmatched. CDR3 nucleotide sequence: TGTGCCAGCAGCCTGCTCAACCTGGGACAGGGAGCTGAAGCTTTCTTT. Translating gives CASSLLNLGQGAEAFF.

The CDR3 DNA reads as TGTGCCAGCAGCGTAGGACAGATGAACACTGAAGCTTTCTTT. Its translation is CASSVGQMNTEAFF. This chain uses TRBV9 with TRBJ1-1; D is perhaps TRBD1 (5 bases). Germline V gene lookup returns CDR1 SGDLS and CDR2 YYNGEE. The CDR3 is 14 amino acids. V was trimmed by 0 bases and J by 0 bases, leaving 6 bases between them. Using reference TRBV9 and TRBJ1-1 for the parts outside the CDR3, the full variable domain is DSGVTQTPKHLITATGQRVTLRCSPRSGDLSVYWYQQSLDQGLQFLIQYYNGEERAKGNILERFSAQQFPDLHSELNLSSLELGDSALYFCASSVGQMNTEAFFGQGTRLTVV.

The chain joins TRBV28 to TRBJ1-6, with a possible D match to TRBD1 (5 bases). Trimming took off 6 bases at V and 6 bases at J, with 15 bases between the two ends. CDR3 length equals 15 residues. Per the germline V gene, CDR1 is MDHEN and CDR2 is SYDVKM. This CDR3 is CASSPAQGANSPLHF. The CDR3 DNA is TGTGCCAGCAGCCCGGCCCAGGGTGCTAATTCACCCCTCCACTTT.

CDR3 residues: CASGSRGGSTEAFF. The CDR3 DNA reads as TGTGCCAGCGGGTCTAGGGGGGGGAGCACTGAAGCTTTCTTT. This chain connects TRBV3-1 (or the pseudogene TRBV3-2) to TRBJ1-1, with D possibly TRBD1 on 6 matching bases. V gave up 8 bases and J gave up 4 bases, with 17 bases separating them. From germline, CDR1 is LGHDT and CDR2 YNNKEL (reference sequence). The CDR3 runs 14 residues.

This chain uses TRBV2 with TRBJ2-7; 7 positions agree with TRBD1. The trim removed 4 bases at V and 3 bases at J, leaving 3 bases unmatched. The CDR3 has 13 residues. Per the germline V gene, CDR1 is SNHLY and CDR2 is FYNNEI. DNA for the CDR3: TGTGCCAGCAGTGGTAACAGGGGCTACGAGCAGTACTTC. Encoded protein: CASSGNRGYEQYF.

V gene TRBV9 combines with J gene TRBJ2-3; D possibly matches TRBD1 or TRBD2 (6 bases each). Germline CDR1 SGDLS, CDR2 YYNGEE. This CDR3 spans 15 amino acids. V lost 0 bases, J lost 0 bases, and 8 bases lay in between. The CDR3 loop reads CASSVGGASTDTQYF. The CDR3 region has the DNA TGTGCCAGCAGCGTAGGGGGGGCTAGCACAGATACGCAGTATTTT.

The V call is TRBV5-1, the J call TRBJ2-2; D remains unclear. This CDR3 region has 14 residues. Germline CDR1 SGHRS, CDR2 YFSETQ. Trimming pared 0 bases from V and 4 bases from J, leaving 7 bases between. CDR3 residues: CASSLEWGTGELFF. CDR3 nucleotides: TGCGCCAGCAGCTTGGAATGGGGCACCGGGGAGCTGTTTTTT.

This clone was counted once. The chain couples TRBV28 to TRBJ2-2; weak D call: TRBD1 (6 bases). CDR1 is MDHEN and CDR2 is SYDVKM in the germline V gene. Between the trimmed V and J ends, which lost 3 bases and 7 bases, there was a span of 15 bases. The CDR3 totals 15 residues. The CDR3 DNA reads TGTGCCAGCAGTTTCCAGACAGGCATCGACGGGGAGCTGTTTTTT. It encodes CASSFQTGIDGELFF.

A single count supports this clone. V and J are TRBV12-3 or TRBV12-4 and TRBJ1-3; unclear D gene. The CDR3 is made up of 13 amino acids. Trimming took 7 bases from V and 2 from J, leaving 9 bases between them. CDR3 bases: TGTGCCAGCAAGGGCATCACTGGAAACACCATATATTTT. It yields the protein CASKGITGNTIYF.

J is TRBJ2-3 and V is TRBV6-5; TRBD1 matches at 8 bases. The CDR3 extends over 15 amino acids. Germline V lookup: CDR1 MNHEY, CDR2 SVGAGI. Trimming cost V 6 bases and J 3 bases; bases outside gene matches: 8. CDR3 protein: CASRRDRGRTDTQYF. Here the CDR3 DNA reads TGTGCCAGCAGGAGAGACAGGGGAAGGACAGATACGCAGTATTTT.

The V and J genes are TRBV27 and TRBJ2-7, with D possibly being TRBD2 (5 bases). Trimming removed 5 bases from V and 3 bases from J, with 11 bases in between. CDR1 is MNHEY and CDR2 is SMNVEV in the germline V gene (reference sequence). The CDR3 is 13 amino acids. CDR3 sequence: CASSTGNLYEQYF. For the CDR3, the DNA is TGTGCCAGCAGTACGGGGAACCTCTACGAGCAGTACTTC.

This clone was detected only once. The V call is TRBV27, the J call TRBJ1-2, with D unclear. The germline CDR1 and CDR2 sequences are MNHEY and SMNVEV (reference sequence). The CDR3 is 18 residues long. V was trimmed by 2 bases and J by 5 bases, leaving 24 bases between them. CDR3 sequence reads: CASSLTRAGVSTKYGYTF. The CDR3 bases are TGTGCCAGCAGTTTAACCCGCGCAGGCGTATCTACCAAGTATGGCTACACCTTC.

The V call is TRBV6-5, the J call TRBJ2-7; a possible D gene is TRBD2 (6 bases). The length of the CDR3 is 14 residues. CDR1 MNHEY and CDR2 SVGAGI come from the germline V gene. V lost 6 bases and J lost 3, with 15 bases in between. CDR3 sequence reads: CASRSGTWGYEQYF. CDR3 coding DNA: TGTGCCAGCAGGTCCGGGACTTGGGGCTACGAGCAGTACTTC.

The chain carries TRBV7-3 and TRBJ2-5, with no clear D. V lost 2 bases and J lost 1, with 5 bases in between. Germline V gene lookup returns CDR1 SGHTA and CDR2 FQGTGA. The CDR3 spans 13 residues. The CDR3 coding sequence is TGTGCCAGCAGCTTATACAGCCAAGAGACCCAGTACTTC. This translates into CASSLYSQETQYF. The full variable domain, in which reference TRBV7-3 and TRBJ2-5 provide the parts outside the CDR3, is GAGVSQTPSNKVTEKGKYVELRCDPISGHTALYWYRQSLGQGPEFLIYFQGTGAADDSGLPNDRFFAVRPEGSVSTLKIQRTERGDSAVYLCASSLYSQETQYFGPGTRLLVL.

The gene calls are TRBV28 and TRBJ1-2; D not certain. This CDR3 comprises 12 residues. In germline, CDR1 is MDHEN, CDR2 SYDVKM. The germline V and J ends were trimmed by 3 bases and 4 bases, with 6 bases remaining between them. The CDR3 sequence: CASSFPSYGYTF. For the CDR3, the DNA is TGTGCCAGCAGTTTTCCCAGCTATGGCTACACCTTC.

The V gene is TRBV28, the J gene TRBJ2-7; TRBD1 aligns across 12 bases. This CDR3 region has 16 residues. From germline, CDR1 is MDHEN and CDR2 SYDVKM. Losses at the gene ends were 1 base for V and 5 bases for J; bases not matched to a gene: 6. The CDR3: CASSLLGGQGAHEQYF. CDR3 in DNA: TGTGCCAGCAGTTTATTGGGGGGACAGGGGGCCCACGAGCAGTACTTC.

Remarks on this clone: Other DNA sequences in the sample encode the same CDR3. The genes are TRBV19 and TRBJ2-1, with TRBD2 as a possible D gene (6 bases). Germline CDR1 LNHDA, CDR2 SQIVND (reference sequence). Deletions cut 6 bases from V and 0 bases from J, with 9 bases between. There are 14 residues in the CDR3. Here the CDR3 DNA reads TGTGCCAGTAGGCCTAGCGCCTCCTACAATGAGCAGTTCTTC. Its translation is CASRPSASYNEQFF.

J is TRBJ1-2 and V is TRBV3-1 (or the pseudogene TRBV3-2); D call uncertain. The CDR3 loop spans 12 amino acids. CDR1 and CDR2 from the germline V gene are LGHDT and YNNKEL (reference sequence). Trimming left V 8 bases short and J 8 bases short, with 15 bases between. CDR3 in DNA: TGTGCCAGCGGGGAAAGGGCTGCCGGCTACACCTTC. It is translated as CASGERAAGYTF.

The chain links TRBV6-1 to TRBJ1-6; no reliable D call. The germline V gene has CDR1 MNHNS and CDR2 SASEGT. The CDR3 has 16 amino acids. The V end was cut by 4 bases, the J end by 0 bases, with 10 bases between. DNA of the CDR3: TGTGCCAGCAGTGTGCGGCTCAGCTCCTATAATTCACCCCTCCACTTT. Its translation is CASSVRLSSYNSPLHF.

The chain couples TRBV5-4 to TRBJ2-5; D may correspond to TRBD1 or TRBD2 (6 bases each). Trimming took off 0 bases at V and 3 bases at J, with 15 bases between the two ends. CDR3 size: 16 residues. Germline values: CDR1 SGHNT, CDR2 YYREEE (reference sequence). The CDR3 nucleotides read TGTGCCAGCAGCTTGGGGAAGGGGGGCAAAAAAGAGACCCAGTACTTC. This codes for CASSLGKGGKKETQYF.

This chain joins TRBV7-9 and TRBJ2-2; TRBD2 agrees at 8 bases. The CDR3 covers 15 residues. Germline CDR1 is SEHNR and CDR2 is FQNEAQ (reference sequence). Germline trimming cut 2 bases from V and 4 bases from J; bases unmatched to any gene: 3. The CDR3 spells CASSLQRGRTGELFF. The CDR3 nucleotides read TGTGCCAGCAGCTTACAGCGGGGGCGCACCGGGGAGCTGTTTTTT.

The chain carries TRBV28 and TRBJ2-7; 7 bases fit TRBD1. The CDR3 runs to 15 residues. V was clipped by 5 bases and J by 0 bases; unmatched bases: 7. CDR1 MDHEN and CDR2 SYDVKM come from the germline V gene. The CDR3 protein is CASSEGQRFSYEQYF. In nucleotides, the CDR3 is TGTGCCAGCAGTGAGGGACAGCGATTCTCCTACGAGCAGTACTTC.

The J gene is TRBJ1-5, the V gene TRBV19; D may be TRBD1 (6 bases). The CDR3 has 13 amino acids. In germline, CDR1 is LNHDA, CDR2 SQIVND (reference sequence). Trimming shortened V by 4 bases and J by 7 bases, and 11 bases separated the two germline ends. The CDR3 spells CASSRVTGQPQHF. The CDR3 coding sequence is TGTGCCAGTAGTAGGGTCACAGGGCAGCCCCAGCATTTT.

The V call is TRBV5-1, the J call TRBJ2-7; possible D gene TRBD1, 5 bases. V was clipped by 0 bases and J by 7 bases, with 17 bases between them. CDR1 and CDR2 from the germline V gene are SGHRS and YFSETQ. The CDR3 runs to 15 residues. The CDR3, as DNA: TGCGCCAGCAGCTTGGAATTAGGGGCCTTTGGAGAGCAGTACTTC. As protein: CASSLELGAFGEQYF.

The CDR3 DNA is TGTGCCAGCAGCCAAGTCTGGGAGGAGGTCTCCTACAATGAGCAGTTCTTC. Translated: CASSQVWEEVSYNEQFF. J is TRBJ2-1 and V is TRBV3-1 (or the pseudogene TRBV3-2); D perhaps matches TRBD2 (6 bases). Germline CDR1 LGHDT, CDR2 YNNKEL (reference sequence). Trimming took 1 base from V and 0 from J, leaving 13 bases between them. The CDR3 has 17 residues.

The rearrangement joins TRBV30 to TRBJ2-1; D is uncertain. In germline, CDR1 is GTSNPN, CDR2 SVGIG (reference sequence). The CDR3 loop spans 13 amino acids. Trimming stripped 2 bases from V and 3 bases from J, with 8 bases between. In DNA form, the CDR3 reads TGTGCCTGGAGTATGGGTGGCTACAATGAGCAGTTCTTC. Translating it yields CAWSMGGYNEQFF.

This chain joins TRBV19 and TRBJ1-5; D might be TRBD1 (6 bases). This CDR3 contains 15 residues. The germline V gene encodes CDR1 LNHDA and CDR2 SQIVND (reference sequence). The V end was cut by 4 bases, the J end by 6 bases, with 16 bases between. As DNA, the CDR3 is TGTGCCAGTAGTAGCAACAGGGCTCCCGGTCAGCCCCAGCATTTT. It codes for CASSSNRAPGQPQHF.